The 14 T cell receptor beta chains given below trace back to one sample, sequenced in a study of blood T cell repertoires in COVID-19. Data came from immunoSEQ multiplex PCR; TCRdb stores just in-frame clones and leaves some out. The sample includes a few hundred thousand clones, around 89% of them seen just once. Source material: peripheral blood. These receptors all come from a man aged 55-75 years who had recovered from COVID-19.

The chain carries TRBV4-2 and TRBJ1-2; D gene uncertain. CDR1 is LGHNA and CDR2 is YNFKEQ in the germline V gene. Between the trimmed V and J ends, which lost 0 bases and 4 bases, there was a span of 12 bases. This CDR3 is 15 amino acids long. DNA for the CDR3: TGTGCCAGCAGCCAAGATGCCGCAGGTCGCTATGGCTACACCTTC. It specifies CASSQDAAGRYGYTF.

As DNA, the CDR3 is TGTGCCAGCAGCTTAGACGGGGATACGCAGTATTTT. Its protein product is CASSLDGDTQYF. The J gene is TRBJ2-3, the V gene TRBV5-5; D gene unclear. The CDR3 consists of 12 residues. Germline V gene sequence: CDR1 SGHKS, CDR2 YYEKEE (reference sequence). V lost 2 bases to trimming and J lost 6 bases, with 7 bases between them.

The V gene is TRBV3-1 (or the pseudogene TRBV3-2), the J gene TRBJ2-7; perhaps TRBD1 as D (6 bases). Trimming removed 4 bases from V and 1 base from J, with 11 bases in between. From germline, CDR1 is LGHDT and CDR2 YNNKEL (reference sequence). The CDR3 is made up of 14 amino acids. The CDR3 bases are TGTGCCAGCAGCCGACAGAGGGGGTCCTACGAGCAGTACTTC. It translates to CASSRQRGSYEQYF.

The sample holds one count of this clone. The genes are TRBV12-2 and TRBJ1-1; TRBD1 reflects the table's D call only, with no check against the DNA. TRBV12-2 is a pseudogene. CDR3 length: 14 amino acids. The CDR3: CASRTYRGGTEAFF. CDR3 DNA: TGTGCAAGTCGCACCTACAGGGGTGGTACTGAAGCTTTCTTT.

This chain links TRBV7-2 with TRBJ2-4; D unresolved. The germline V and J ends were trimmed by 3 bases and 11 bases, with 8 bases remaining between them. Germline loops: CDR1 SGHTA, CDR2 FQGNSA. The CDR3 length is 11 residues. DNA for the CDR3: TGTGCCAGCAGCTTCTCCCAGGTTCAGTACTTC. It translates to CASSFSQVQYF.

The V call is TRBV11-2, the J call TRBJ1-4; TRBD1 aligns across 10 bases. Trimming cost V 5 bases and J 8 bases; bases outside gene matches: 17. The CDR3 sequence is 18 residues long. Looked up from germline, CDR1 is SGHAT and CDR2 is FQNNGV. CDR3 amino acids: CASSALPGQGMIREKLFF. For the CDR3, the DNA is TGTGCCAGCAGCGCTCTACCGGGACAGGGGATGATAAGGGAAAAACTGTTTTTT.

This chain links TRBV9 with TRBJ1-2; 7 positions match TRBD1. Germline V gene data show CDR1 as SGDLS and CDR2 as YYNGEE. CDR3 length equals 17 residues. The trim removed 3 bases at V and 5 bases at J, leaving 16 bases unmatched. The CDR3 bases are TGTGCCAGCAGCGCGGAGGGGGCGGGGCAGGGACTGTATGGCTACACCTTC. This codes for CASSAEGAGQGLYGYTF.

This clone has only one observation. V usage is TRBV6-6 and J usage is TRBJ2-7; 8 bases match TRBD1. The CDR3 sequence is 13 residues long. V was clipped by 2 bases and J by 6 bases; unmatched bases: 3. The germline gives CDR1 MNHNY, CDR2 SVGAGI (reference sequence). Here the CDR3 DNA reads TGTGCCAGCAGTTACGATACAGGGGGCGAGCAGTACTTC. This encodes CASSYDTGGEQYF.

The rearrangement uses TRBV7-7 and TRBJ2-7; TRBD2 is a possible D gene (5 bases). The V and J ends lost 2 bases and 2 bases respectively, with 7 bases between them. Germline lookup yields CDR1 SSHAT and CDR2 FNYEAQ (reference sequence). This CDR3 comprises 13 residues. Here the CDR3 DNA reads TGTGCCAGCAGCTTAACAGCGGCCTACGAGCAGTACTTC. Its translation is CASSLTAAYEQYF.

The chain recombines TRBV4-1 with TRBJ2-7, with a possible D match to TRBD2 (6 bases). CDR1 is MGHRA, CDR2 YSYEKL, per germline. V was pared by 5 bases and J by 3 bases, with 14 bases between. CDR3 length: 14 residues. CDR3 sequence reads: CASSVRDSFYEQYF. For the CDR3, the DNA is TGCGCCAGCAGCGTCCGGGACTCATTCTACGAGCAGTACTTC.

The chain is built from TRBV19 and TRBJ1-5; 7 bases are shared with TRBD1. This CDR3 has 13 residues. The germline CDR1 and CDR2 sequences are LNHDA and SQIVND (reference sequence). V was clipped by 6 bases and J by 7 bases; unmatched bases: 6. CDR3 amino acids: CASRGQQIQPQHF. CDR3 nucleotide sequence: TGTGCCAGTAGGGGACAGCAGATCCAGCCCCAGCATTTT.

In this sample, this clone turned up once. The chain is built from TRBV4-2 and TRBJ2-3; a possible D gene is TRBD2 (5 bases). CDR3 size: 15 residues. V lost 0 bases to trimming and J lost 0 bases, with 7 bases between them. From germline, CDR1 is LGHNA and CDR2 YNFKEQ. The DNA for the CDR3 is TGTGCCAGCAGCCAAGACGGGGAAAGCACAGATACGCAGTATTTT. Translated, it gives CASSQDGESTDTQYF.

Here the CDR3 reads CASSFRGEYEQYF. In DNA form, the CDR3 reads TGTGCCAGCAGTTTTCGTGGAGAATACGAGCAGTACTTC. V and J are TRBV12-3 or TRBV12-4 and TRBJ2-7; D unresolved. The V and J ends lost 3 bases and 4 bases respectively, with 10 bases between them. The CDR3 has 13 residues.

The chain links TRBV11-2 to TRBJ2-7; TRBD1 matches at 9 bases. The CDR3 spans 12 residues. After removal of 8 bases from V and 7 bases from J, the junction contained 6 bases not matched to a gene. CDR1 is SGHAT and CDR2 is FQNNGV in the germline V gene. In DNA form, the CDR3 reads TGTGCCAGCGAACAGGGGGCATGGGAGCAGTACTTC. Translated: CASEQGAWEQYF.